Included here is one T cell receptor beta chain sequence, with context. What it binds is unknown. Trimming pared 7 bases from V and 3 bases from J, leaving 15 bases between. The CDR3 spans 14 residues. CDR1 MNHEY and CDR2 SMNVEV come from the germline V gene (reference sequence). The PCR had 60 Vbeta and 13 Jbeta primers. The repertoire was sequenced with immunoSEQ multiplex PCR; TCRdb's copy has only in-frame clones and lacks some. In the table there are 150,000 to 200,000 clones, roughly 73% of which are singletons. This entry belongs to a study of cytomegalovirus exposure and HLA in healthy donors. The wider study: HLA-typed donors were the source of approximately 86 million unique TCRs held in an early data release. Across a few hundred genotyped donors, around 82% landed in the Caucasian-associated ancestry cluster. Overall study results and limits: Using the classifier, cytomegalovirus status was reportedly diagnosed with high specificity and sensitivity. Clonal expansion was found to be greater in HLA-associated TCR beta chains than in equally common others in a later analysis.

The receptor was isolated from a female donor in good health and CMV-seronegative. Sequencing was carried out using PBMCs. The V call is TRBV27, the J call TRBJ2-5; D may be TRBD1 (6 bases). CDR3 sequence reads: CASTRVGGEETQYF. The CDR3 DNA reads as TGTGCCAGCACACGGGTAGGGGGAGAAGAGACCCAGTACTTC.